This T cell receptor (beta chain) originates from a study of blood T cells in healthy people across ages. The CDR3 has 17 residues. The V and J ends lost 5 bases and 3 bases, in that order; junction bases with no gene match: 8. Points from the study as a whole: More naive CD4+ cells and higher diversity marked long-lived donors relative to aged donors.

It was with a sample-barcoded 5' primer and a J-beta primer mix that a second PCR of roughly 7 to 12 cycles was run. Each cDNA molecule was tagged by a template-switch adaptor with 12 random nucleotides. TCRdb ran MiXCR on the 5' RACE reads and lists one entry per CDR3 protein. The sample records approximately 800,000 distinct CDR3 sequences, roughly three fifths being singletons. In regard to this clonotype: Its cognate antigen is unknown.

The receptor was isolated from a man aged 40-55 years in good health. The rearrangement links TRBV12-3 or TRBV12-4 to TRBJ2-6, with 9 bases that match TRBD1. Sequenced sample: blood. CDR3 protein: CASSMGTGSFGANVLTF. In DNA form, the CDR3 reads TGTGCCAGCAGTATGGGGACAGGGTCCTTTGGGGCCAACGTCCTGACTTTC.